The 18 T cell receptor beta chains below all came from one sample that was sequenced in a study of T-cell reconstitution after alpha-beta-depleted transplantation in children. Unique molecular identifiers featured in how the TCRbeta library was prepared. TCRdb passed the PCR reads through MiXCR, listing each CDR3 protein once. Counted here are tens of thousands of distinct CDR3 sequences, roughly 45% occurring once; the ten biggest clones make up 95% to 98%. Sequenced material: PBMCs, mostly from graft donor cells, taken 360 days after TCRalphabeta/CD19-depleted stem cell transplant. These receptors came from a male patient under 18 who had a stem cell transplant for acute lymphoblastic leukemia, so the T cells may come from the graft donor.

This clonotype has a handful of counts. The chain couples TRBV6-5 to TRBJ2-2; 11 bases match TRBD2. Germline values: CDR1 MNHEY, CDR2 SVGAGI. V gave up 4 bases and J gave up 7 bases; unmatched junction bases: 5. CDR3 size: 15 residues. The CDR3 sequence: CASSSLAGGGGELFF. The CDR3 bases are TGTGCCAGCAGTTCTCTAGCGGGGGGTGGCGGGGAGCTGTTTTTT.

This clonotype has just a few counts. The rearrangement links TRBV7-9 to TRBJ2-2, with a weak D call TRBD2 (5 bases). The V and J ends lost 8 bases and 6 bases respectively, with 25 bases between them. Germline assignment: CDR1 SEHNR and CDR2 FQNEAQ (reference sequence). The CDR3 loop spans 17 amino acids. CDR3 DNA: TGTGCCAGCCGCCAAGGAAAGGGTGGTAGCGATCCCGGGGAGCTGTTTTTT. Protein sequence: CASRQGKGGSDPGELFF. The complete variable domain, with remaining parts taken from reference TRBV7-9 and TRBJ2-2, reads DTGVSQNPRHKITKRGQNVTFRCDPISEHNRLYWYRQTLGQGPEFLTYFQNEAQLEKSRLLSDRFSAERPKGSFSTLEIQRTEQGDSAMYLCASRQGKGGSDPGELFFGEGSRLTVL.

This chain's CDR3 is CASSQPLNREGVGELFF. CDR3 DNA sequence: TGCGCCAGCAGCCAACCTTTGAACAGGGAAGGGGTCGGGGAGCTGTTTTTT. The chain links TRBV5-1 to TRBJ2-2; TRBD1 is a possible D gene (6 bases). V lost 4 bases and J 7 bases, leaving 23 bases between the germline ends. Per germline, CDR1 SGHRS and CDR2 YFSETQ. The CDR3 covers 17 residues. The whole variable domain, filled in from reference TRBV5-1 and TRBJ2-2, reads KAGVTQTPRYLIKTRGQQVTLSCSPISGHRSVSWYQQTPGQGLQFLFEYFSETQRNKGNFPGRFSGRQFSNSRSEMNVSTLELGDSALYLCASSQPLNREGVGELFFGEGSRLTVL.

This sequence joins TRBV13 and TRBJ1-2; perhaps TRBD1 as D (6 bases). The germline gives CDR1 PRHDT, CDR2 FYEKMQ (reference sequence). V was trimmed by 2 bases and J by 2 bases, leaving 6 bases between them. The CDR3 has 13 amino acids. The CDR3, as DNA: TGTGCCAGCAGCTTAAGGGGGAACTATGGCTACACCTTC. Its translation is CASSLRGNYGYTF.

The rearrangement joins TRBV5-1 to TRBJ2-1; the D is unclear. Germline loops: CDR1 SGHRS, CDR2 YFSETQ. The CDR3 covers 13 residues. Trimming removed 5 bases at V and 6 bases at J, with 12 bases between. CDR3 in amino acids: CASSNGWINEQFF. The CDR3 nucleotides are TGCGCCAGCAGTAACGGGTGGATCAATGAGCAGTTCTTC.

The J gene is TRBJ2-7, the V gene TRBV28; 10 positions match TRBD2. Germline trimming cut 5 bases from V and 5 bases from J; bases unmatched to any gene: 6. Per germline, CDR1 MDHEN and CDR2 SYDVKM. The length of the CDR3 is 14 residues. The CDR3 spells CASSLAGATNEQYF. The CDR3 DNA reads as TGTGCCAGCAGTCTAGCGGGAGCGACCAACGAGCAGTACTTC.

This clonotype was observed a few times. The gene calls are TRBV12-3 or TRBV12-4 and TRBJ1-1; unclear D gene. With 2 bases removed from V and 11 bases from J, the gap between germline ends came to 12 bases. This CDR3 has 12 residues. The CDR3 loop reads CASSLYEQWAFF. The CDR3 nucleotides are TGTGCCAGCAGTTTATATGAGCAGTGGGCTTTCTTT.

The J gene is TRBJ2-5, the V gene TRBV20-1, with 8 bases that match TRBD1. V was clipped by 3 bases and J by 6 bases; unmatched bases: 9. Germline V CDR1 and CDR2: DFQATT, SNEGSKA (reference sequence). This CDR3 comprises 14 residues. CDR3 sequence (DNA): TGCAGTGCTAGGGTCTCTACAGGGGGAAAGACCCAGTACTTC. Protein product: CSARVSTGGKTQYF.

This clonotype was seen more than once but under ten times. The CDR3 sequence: CASRLVQETQYF. The CDR3 DNA reads as TGTGCCAGCAGACTAGTTCAAGAGACCCAGTACTTC. The chain employs TRBV14 and TRBJ2-5; tentatively, D is TRBD2 (5 bases). The CDR3 has 12 residues. V was shortened by 6 bases and J by 2 bases, with 7 bases between the two germline ends. Germline CDR1 and CDR2: SGHDN and FVKESK.

The chain joins TRBV4-3 to TRBJ2-7; D might be TRBD2 (5 bases). The V gene lost 0 bases and the J gene lost 3 bases, with 12 bases spanning the gap. The length of the CDR3 is 15 residues. Germline assignment: CDR1 LGHNA and CDR2 YSLEER. CDR3 sequence reads: CASSQDRAGFYEQYF. DNA for the CDR3: TGCGCCAGCAGCCAAGATCGGGCGGGCTTCTACGAGCAGTACTTC.

This clonotype has more than one count but fewer than ten. V gene TRBV20-1 combines with J gene TRBJ1-4, with a possible D match to TRBD1 (5 bases). Trimming stripped 1 base from V and 8 bases from J, with 14 bases between. Germline CDR1 DFQATT, CDR2 SNEGSKA (reference sequence). CDR3 length equals 14 residues. In nucleotides, the CDR3 is TGCAGTGCTAGAGCCCTGGGACTAGGGGAAAAACTGTTTTTT. Translation gives CSARALGLGEKLFF.

This clonotype was detected a few times. The chain is built from TRBV20-1 and TRBJ2-5; the match to TRBD1 covers 11 bases. Unmatched junction bases numbered 1, after V lost 5 bases and J lost 5 bases. The germline V gene encodes CDR1 DFQATT and CDR2 SNEGSKA (reference sequence). The CDR3 covers 12 residues. CDR3 sequence: CSAGTGGETQYF. The DNA of the CDR3 is TGCAGTGCTGGGACAGGGGGGGAGACCCAGTACTTC.

V usage is TRBV6-2 or TRBV6-3 and J usage is TRBJ2-7, with D possibly matching TRBD1 (5 bases). From germline, CDR1 is MNHEY and CDR2 SVGEGT. The ends were cut back, 4 bases at V and 1 base at J, with 17 bases in the middle. The CDR3 spans 16 residues. The CDR3 DNA reads as TGTGCCAGCAGTTCCACTACAGGTCTTAAATCCTACGAGCAGTACTTC. It yields the protein CASSSTTGLKSYEQYF.

This clonotype was found a few times. The chain employs TRBV5-1 and TRBJ1-1, with D tentatively TRBD1 (5 bases). The V gene's germline CDR1 is SGHRS and CDR2 YFSETQ. The length of the CDR3 is 13 residues. With 4 bases removed from V and 5 bases from J, the gap between germline ends came to 12 bases. The CDR3 nucleotides read TGCGCCAGCAGCGGGCAGGGTTTGACTGAAGCTTTCTTT. Protein sequence: CASSGQGLTEAFF.

V gene TRBV16 combines with J gene TRBJ1-1, with D possibly TRBD1 on 5 matching bases. Germline CDR1 KGHSY, CDR2 FQNENV. The CDR3 length is 13 residues. Trimming left V 0 bases short and J 8 bases short, with 10 bases between. Here the CDR3 reads CASSQSAGREAFF. The CDR3 coding sequence is TGTGCCAGCAGCCAATCGGCAGGGAGGGAAGCTTTCTTT. The whole variable domain, filled in from reference TRBV16 and TRBJ1-1, reads GEEVAQTPKHLVRGEGQKAKLYCAPIKGHSYVFWYQQVLKNEFKFLISFQNENVFDETGMPKERFSAKCLPNSPCSLEIQATKLEDSAVYFCASSQSAGREAFFGQGTRLTVV.

The chain combines TRBV7-2 with TRBJ1-1; 8 bases are shared with TRBD1. CDR1 is SGHTA and CDR2 is FQGNSA in the germline V gene. The CDR3 runs 16 residues. With 2 bases clipped from V and 5 bases from J, the junction kept 10 bases outside the gene matches. As DNA, the CDR3 is TGTGCCAGCAGCTTAAGGCCAGGGGGCGCGTGGACTGAAGCTTTCTTT. This encodes CASSLRPGGAWTEAFF. Variable domain in full (rest from reference TRBV7-2 and TRBJ1-1): GAGVSQSPSNKVTEKGKDVELRCDPISGHTALYWYRQSLGQGLEFLIYFQGNSAPDKSGLPSDRFSAERTGGSVSTLTIQRTQQEDSAVYLCASSLRPGGAWTEAFFGQGTRLTVV.

This clonotype was seen more than once but under ten times. The gene calls are TRBV12-3 or TRBV12-4 and TRBJ1-2; D ambiguous. The CDR3 is 14 amino acids. The V and J ends lost 1 base and 5 bases respectively, with 11 bases between them. CDR3 DNA: TGTGCCAGCAGTTTAGGGCCCGAGGGTTATGGCTACACCTTC. Its translation: CASSLGPEGYGYTF.

This clonotype was observed a handful of times. The V and J genes are TRBV29-1 and TRBJ2-7, with 7 bases lining up with TRBD1. The ends lost 6 bases at V and 3 bases at J; junction bases unmatched: 11. The CDR3 extends over 14 amino acids. Germline lookup yields CDR1 SQVTM and CDR2 ANQGSEA. The CDR3 loop reads CSVVTGTASYEQYF. Here the CDR3 DNA reads TGCAGCGTCGTAACCGGGACAGCGAGCTACGAGCAGTACTTC.